The 22 T cell receptor beta chains reported below all come from one sample, sequenced in a study of T cell responses to AZD1222 COVID-19 vaccine. Measured with immunoSEQ multiplex PCR; TCRdb has only the in-frame clones, and not every one. Of under 150,000 clones listed, roughly 92% are singletons. This sample comprised peripheral blood, obtained 28 days after the second AZD1222 dose. All receptors derive from an adult who received the AZD1222 COVID-19 vaccine.

V gene TRBV18 combines with J gene TRBJ1-3, with D unresolved. The V end lost 2 bases, the J end lost 0 bases, and 11 bases lay between the germline ends. This CDR3 region has 16 residues. Germline-derived CDR1 and CDR2 are KGHSH and LQKENI. In DNA form, the CDR3 reads TGTGCCAGCTCACCAGGACCGGCGGGCTCTGGAAACACCATATATTTT. It codes for CASSPGPAGSGNTIYF.

This clone was found once. The chain employs TRBV7-3 and TRBJ2-7, with 8 bases that match TRBD1. Trimming at V came to 8 bases and at J to 3 bases, leaving 3 bases not matched to a gene. Germline V lookup: CDR1 SGHTA, CDR2 FQGTGA. The CDR3 runs to 12 residues. In DNA, the CDR3 is TGTGCCAGCGGCACAGGGGGCTACGAGCAGTACTTC. This sequence encodes CASGTGGYEQYF.

The CDR3 DNA reads TGTGCCACCAGTGGGGCTCTTACCTACGAGCAGTACTTC. Its translation is CATSGALTYEQYF. The rearrangement links TRBV24-1 to TRBJ2-7, with unresolved D. Germline assignment: CDR1 KGHDR and CDR2 SFDVKD. Trimming cost V 5 bases and J 2 bases, with 9 bases left between them. The CDR3 runs 13 residues.

This clone was observed once. The chain carries TRBV6-5 and TRBJ1-2, with a weak D call TRBD1 (6 bases). The CDR3 loop spans 15 amino acids. CDR1 and CDR2 (germline): MNHEY, SVGAGI. Trimming removed 2 bases from V and 4 bases from J, with 14 bases in between. The CDR3 nucleotides read TGTGCCAGCAGTTACCGAAAGACAGGAGTCTATGGCTACACCTTC. It encodes CASSYRKTGVYGYTF.

The chain joins TRBV29-1 to TRBJ1-2; perhaps TRBD1 as D (6 bases). CDR1 and CDR2 from the germline V gene are SQVTM and ANQGSEA. The CDR3 extends over 13 amino acids. V lost 2 bases, J lost 4 bases, and 11 bases lay in between. The DNA for the CDR3 is TGCAGCGTTGAAAGGACAGCCCGCTATGGCTACACCTTC. Translated, it gives CSVERTARYGYTF.

A word on this clone: One end of the junction varies from germline; a read error may be responsible. The chain combines TRBV14 with TRBJ1-6, with 10 bases fitting TRBD1. The length of the CDR3 is 16 residues. In germline, CDR1 is SGHDN, CDR2 FVKESK. The CDR3: CARSPGQGAYNSPLHF. CDR3 nucleotides: TGTGCCCGCAGCCCCGGACAGGGGGCCTATAATTCACCCCTCCACTTT.

The genes are TRBV24-1 and TRBJ2-1, with 9 bases lining up with TRBD2. The J segment lost 6 bases and the V segment lost 3 bases, leaving 8 bases of the junction unmatched. The CDR3 loop spans 16 amino acids. Germline loops: CDR1 KGHDR, CDR2 SFDVKD. The CDR3 sequence: CATSDRAGGPGNEQFF. The CDR3 DNA is TGTGCCACCAGTGATCGTGCGGGAGGGCCCGGCAATGAGCAGTTCTTC.

The V gene is TRBV20-1, the J gene TRBJ1-2, with a tentative D call TRBD1 (5 bases). The ends were cut back, 6 bases at V and 8 bases at J, with 13 bases in the middle. Germline assignment: CDR1 DFQATT and CDR2 SNEGSKA (reference sequence). There are 11 residues in the CDR3. The CDR3 DNA follows: TGCAGTGCGGGGGGAGTCGAGGGCTACACCTTC. Translating gives CSAGGVEGYTF.

The rearrangement joins TRBV7-3 to TRBJ1-2, with a weak D call TRBD1 (5 bases). CDR1 and CDR2 from the germline V gene are SGHTA and FQGTGA. This CDR3 is 15 amino acids long. The V end was cut by 5 bases, the J end by 0 bases, with 13 bases between. The CDR3 bases are TGTGCCAGCAGCACAGGACCCGAACCTAACTATGGCTACACCTTC. It specifies CASSTGPEPNYGYTF.

CDR3 in DNA: TGTGCCAGCGGGGGACTAGCGGGGGGTTCAGATACGCAGTATTTT. This gives the protein CASGGLAGGSDTQYF. The chain links TRBV25-1 to TRBJ2-3, with 15 positions matching TRBD2. The CDR3 length is 15 residues. Germline-derived CDR1 and CDR2 are MGHDK and SYGVNS. Losses at the gene ends were 8 bases for V and 4 bases for J; bases not matched to a gene: 4.

V gene TRBV27 combines with J gene TRBJ1-2; TRBD1 is a possible D gene (5 bases). The CDR3 runs 14 residues. Germline V gene lookup returns CDR1 MNHEY and CDR2 SMNVEV (reference sequence). Trimming removed 4 bases from V and 6 bases from J, with 15 bases in between. The CDR3 region is CASSSLGADDGYTF. Here the CDR3 DNA reads TGTGCCAGCAGTTCACTCGGGGCAGACGATGGCTACACCTTC.

CDR3 sequence: CASSVGDAVYGYTF. The DNA of the CDR3 is TGTGCCAGCAGCGTAGGAGATGCTGTCTATGGCTACACCTTC. The chain links TRBV9 to TRBJ1-2; D gene ambiguous. This CDR3 is 14 amino acids long. Germline CDR1 is SGDLS and CDR2 is YYNGEE. Deletions cut 0 bases from V and 4 bases from J, with 10 bases between.

V gene TRBV19 combines with J gene TRBJ2-1; 10 nucleotides match TRBD2. J gave up 2 bases and V 7 bases, and 5 bases lay outside the gene matches. The CDR3 extends over 15 amino acids. CDR1 and CDR2 from the germline V gene are LNHDA and SQIVND (reference sequence). CDR3 amino acids: CASTKSGGAYNEQFF. The CDR3 DNA reads as TGTGCCAGTACCAAAAGCGGGGGGGCCTACAATGAGCAGTTCTTC.

The rearrangement joins TRBV9 to TRBJ1-2; TRBD1 matches at 8 bases. CDR3 size: 14 residues. Germline V lookup: CDR1 SGDLS, CDR2 YYNGEE. V trimming: 0 bases; J trimming: 5 bases; junction bases outside the gene matches: 3. CDR3 region: CASSVGTGPYGYTF. CDR3 DNA: TGTGCCAGCAGCGTAGGGACAGGGCCGTATGGCTACACCTTC.

The rearrangement links TRBV19 to TRBJ2-5, with a weak D call TRBD1 (6 bases). There are 14 residues in the CDR3. CDR1 and CDR2 from the germline V gene are LNHDA and SQIVND (reference sequence). V dropped 4 bases and J dropped 1 base, with 10 bases sitting between them. CDR3 loop: CASSTDRSQETQYF. Here the CDR3 DNA reads TGTGCCAGTAGTACTGACAGGAGCCAAGAGACCCAGTACTTC.

The V call is TRBV28, the J call TRBJ2-7, with unresolved D. From germline, CDR1 is MDHEN and CDR2 SYDVKM. V shed 10 bases and J shed 2 bases, with 15 bases lying between them. This CDR3 has 13 residues. The CDR3 here is CATDSFSPYEQYF. The CDR3 DNA sequence: TGTGCCACCGATTCGTTTTCCCCCTACGAGCAGTACTTC.

A single count supports this clone. In DNA, the CDR3 is TGTGCCAGCAGCTTGGGGTCCGGGGCCAACGTCCTGACTTTC. Its protein is CASSLGSGANVLTF. This rearrangement joins TRBV11-1 to TRBJ2-6; D call uncertain. Trimming shortened V by 3 bases and J by 4 bases, and 7 bases separated the two germline ends. CDR3 length: 14 amino acids. The germline V gene has CDR1 SGHAT and CDR2 FQDESV (reference sequence).

This rearrangement joins TRBV7-9 to TRBJ2-3; weak D call: TRBD2 (7 bases). This CDR3 contains 16 residues. The germline gives CDR1 SEHNR, CDR2 FQNEAQ (reference sequence). V lost 5 bases and J lost 6, with 21 bases in between. The CDR3 coding sequence is TGTGCCAGCAGCCCCTGGGAGGGGGTGTGGAGCGATACGCAGTATTTT. Protein product: CASSPWEGVWSDTQYF.

This rearrangement joins TRBV10-2 to TRBJ1-4; D remains unclear. The CDR3 sequence is 14 residues long. Germline V lookup: CDR1 WSHSY, CDR2 SAAADI. With 6 bases removed from V and 0 bases from J, the gap between germline ends came to 8 bases. The CDR3 spells CASSGPATNEKLFF. Here the CDR3 DNA reads TGCGCCAGCAGCGGACCTGCAACTAATGAAAAACTGTTTTTT.

The rearrangement links TRBV6-5 to TRBJ1-4, with unresolved D. The CDR3 has 13 residues. Between the trimmed V and J ends, which lost 2 bases and 12 bases, there was a span of 13 bases. Germline CDR1 and CDR2: MNHEY and SVGAGI. In DNA, the CDR3 is TGTGCCAGCAGTTACGGGCGGCCTGGGGAACTGTTTTTT. It is translated as CASSYGRPGELFF.

In its sample, this clone was seen once. The genes are TRBV27 and TRBJ2-7, with 9 positions matching TRBD1. V shed 6 bases, J shed 0 bases, and the junction held 3 bases outside the gene matches. Germline CDR1 is MNHEY and CDR2 is SMNVEV (reference sequence). This CDR3 is 14 amino acids long. The CDR3 DNA reads TGTGCCAGCAGGGGGACAGGGACCTCCTACGAGCAGTACTTC. Translation gives CASRGTGTSYEQYF.

This sequence joins TRBV18 and TRBJ2-1, with D perhaps matching TRBD1 (6 bases). CDR3 length: 15 amino acids. Germline CDR1 KGHSH, CDR2 LQKENI. V was pared by 3 bases and J by 8 bases, with 17 bases between. The CDR3 sequence: CASSPGTHKRHEQFF. The CDR3 region has the DNA TGTGCCAGCTCACCCGGGACACACAAAAGGCATGAGCAGTTCTTC.